Shown below are 20 T cell receptor beta chains from a single sample sequenced in a study of T cells in Graves' hyperthyroidism and ophthalmopathy. The CDR3 regions of TCR beta were amplified from RNA transcripts. The HTBI set primed first-round TCR CDR3 RT-PCR. TCRdb used MiXCR to reprocess the multiplex PCR reads, holding one entry per CDR3 protein. The repertoire has some 300,000 distinct CDR3 sequences, approximately 17% of them found once; the top ten carry around 34%. The sequencing sample was made of blood. These receptor sequences come from a young man with Graves' hyperthyroidism.

This clonotype has ten or more counts. The rearrangement uses TRBV11-3 and TRBJ2-1; 9 nucleotides align to TRBD1. Germline V CDR1 and CDR2: SGHNT, YENEEA. Losses at the gene ends were 2 bases for V and 7 bases for J; bases not matched to a gene: 6. The CDR3 sequence is 15 residues long. CDR3 in amino acids: CASSLRDRVLNEQFF. The CDR3 coding sequence is TGTGCCAGCAGCTTACGGGACAGGGTGCTTAATGAGCAGTTCTTC. Full variable domain (remainder filled in from reference TRBV11-3 and TRBJ2-1): EAGVVQSPRYKIIEKKQPVAFWCNPISGHNTLYWYLQNLGQGPELLIRYENEEAVDDSQLPKDRFSAERLKGVDSTLKIQPAELGDSAVYLCASSLRDRVLNEQFFGPGTRLTVL.

This clonotype has a count of ten or more. V and J are TRBV20-1 and TRBJ2-3; 8 bases are shared with TRBD2. V shed 0 bases, J shed 6 bases, and the junction held 14 bases outside the gene matches. CDR3 length equals 17 residues. Germline values: CDR1 DFQATT, CDR2 SNEGSKA (reference sequence). The CDR3, as DNA: TGCAGTGCTAGAGACATCTGGACTAGCAGGTCCAGTGATACGCAGTATTTT. It translates to CSARDIWTSRSSDTQYF.

This clonotype has a count of ten or more. V is TRBV16 and J is TRBJ2-3; TRBD1 might be the D (6 bases). The CDR3 runs to 13 residues. The germline V gene has CDR1 KGHSY and CDR2 FQNENV. Trimming pared 5 bases from V and 6 bases from J, leaving 12 bases between. CDR3 sequence: CASSEQGWDTQYF. DNA of the CDR3: TGTGCCAGCAGCGAACAGGGATGGGATACGCAGTATTTT.

This clonotype was counted a few times. The chain links TRBV20-1 to TRBJ2-4; TRBD2 aligns across 12 bases. Losses at the gene ends were 0 bases for V and 3 bases for J; bases not matched to a gene: 18. The CDR3 totals 21 residues. Germline assignment: CDR1 DFQATT and CDR2 SNEGSKA (reference sequence). CDR3 sequence (DNA): TGCAGTGCTAGAGACCACGGGGGCTCTAGCGGGAGGGGCGGGGGCAAAAACATTCAGTACTTC. Encoded protein: CSARDHGGSSGRGGGKNIQYF.

V is TRBV7-2 and J is TRBJ1-5; tentatively, D is TRBD1 (5 bases). CDR3 length: 13 amino acids. With 5 bases removed from V and 10 bases from J, the gap between germline ends came to 15 bases. Germline V CDR1 and CDR2: SGHTA, FQGNSA. CDR3 loop: CASSREQASPQHF. DNA for the CDR3: TGTGCCAGCAGCAGAGAACAGGCCTCCCCCCAGCATTTT.

There are a few counts of this clonotype. The chain uses TRBV5-1 and TRBJ2-7; 8 nucleotides align to TRBD2. V dropped 3 bases and J dropped 7; count of bases not matched to a gene: 12. In germline, CDR1 is SGHRS, CDR2 YFSETQ. This CDR3 is built from 15 residues. The CDR3 DNA is TGCGCCAGCAGCTCGGCGATTGTAGCGGGATTAGAGCAGTACTTC. Translated, it gives CASSSAIVAGLEQYF.

This clonotype was recorded at least ten times. The chain carries TRBV7-2 and TRBJ2-2; D remains ambiguous. Looked up from germline, CDR1 is SGHTA and CDR2 is FQGNSA. Trimming removed 5 bases from V and 2 bases from J, with 6 bases in between. The CDR3 is 13 amino acids. The CDR3 nucleotides are TGTGCCAGCAGCCCCCTCAACACCGGGGAGCTGTTTTTT. Translated: CASSPLNTGELFF.

There are many counts of this clonotype. This rearrangement joins TRBV2 to TRBJ1-1; a possible D gene is TRBD1 (6 bases). Germline V lookup: CDR1 SNHLY, CDR2 FYNNEI. This CDR3 region has 14 residues. The V and J ends lost 7 bases and 3 bases respectively, with 15 bases between them. The CDR3 coding sequence is TGTGCCAGCACCCGTCGACAGGAGGACACTGAAGCTTTCTTT. This translates into CASTRRQEDTEAFF. Full variable domain (missing parts from reference TRBV2 and TRBJ1-1): EPEVTQTPSHQVTQMGQEVILRCVPISNHLYFYWYRQILGQKVEFLVSFYNNEISEKSEIFDDQFSVERPDGSNFTLKIRSTKLEDSAMYFCASTRRQEDTEAFFGQGTRLTVV.

This clonotype was recorded many times. The rearrangement joins TRBV20-1 to TRBJ2-3; TRBD1 might be the D (6 bases). CDR1 and CDR2 (germline): DFQATT, SNEGSKA (reference sequence). V was shortened by 3 bases and J by 4 bases, with 14 bases between the two germline ends. This CDR3 is built from 14 residues. The CDR3 DNA is TGCAGTGCTAGCTCCTTGACAGGAGCAGATACGCAGTATTTT. Residues: CSASSLTGADTQYF.

The chain carries TRBV20-1 and TRBJ1-4; D ambiguous. Trimming took off 6 bases at V and 0 bases at J, with 11 bases between the two ends. CDR1 and CDR2 (germline): DFQATT, SNEGSKA (reference sequence). This CDR3 has 14 amino acids. The CDR3 protein is CSAFQLATNEKLFF. The CDR3 DNA is TGCAGTGCCTTCCAGCTGGCAACTAATGAAAAACTGTTTTTT.

This clonotype turned up a few times. This chain links TRBV19 with TRBJ1-1, with 8 bases fitting TRBD1. This CDR3 spans 15 amino acids. Germline assignment: CDR1 LNHDA and CDR2 SQIVND (reference sequence). V lost 4 bases to trimming and J lost 6 bases; unmatched junction nucleotides: 10. Written as DNA, the CDR3 is TGTGCCAGTAGTAAGTTCGGGACAGGCCCCCCTGAAGCTTTCTTT. This codes for CASSKFGTGPPEAFF.

This clonotype was counted a few times. The chain uses TRBV7-6 and TRBJ2-1, with 7 bases matching TRBD1. Germline V gives CDR1 SGHVS, CDR2 FNYEAQ. The CDR3 length is 18 residues. Losses at the gene ends were 1 base for V and 4 bases for J; bases not matched to a gene: 13. The CDR3 nucleotides read TGTGCCAGCAGCTTAGAGGGGGCGCCAGGGGCCCCTTACAATGAGCAGTTCTTC. Translation: CASSLEGAPGAPYNEQFF. The full variable domain, rest sourced from reference TRBV7-6 and TRBJ2-1, is GAGVSQSPRYKVTKRGQDVALRCDPISGHVSLYWYRQALGQGPEFLTYFNYEAQQDKSGLPNDRFSAERPEGSISTLTIQRTEQRDSAMYRCASSLEGAPGAPYNEQFFGPGTRLTVL.

This clonotype was picked up many times. The DNA for the CDR3 is TGCAGTGCTAGAGATCCTGCGGGGAGCTCCTACAATGAGCAGTTCTTC. Protein sequence: CSARDPAGSSYNEQFF. V is TRBV20-1 and J is TRBJ2-1; a weak D match, TRBD2 (6 bases). Germline assignment: CDR1 DFQATT and CDR2 SNEGSKA (reference sequence). V gave up 0 bases and J gave up 0 bases, with 12 bases separating them. The CDR3 length is 16 residues.

The sample holds many counts of this clonotype. The chain combines TRBV24-1 with TRBJ1-5; possible D gene TRBD1, 6 bases. Germline CDR1 reads KGHDR; CDR2 reads SFDVKD. The CDR3 runs to 16 residues. The germline V and J ends were trimmed by 6 bases and 7 bases, with 21 bases remaining between them. Here the CDR3 DNA reads TGTGCCACCAGTCCCGGCCACAGGGCGGCCAGCCAGCCCCAGCATTTT. Its translation: CATSPGHRAASQPQHF.

In this sample, this clonotype turned up many times. The V call is TRBV2, the J call TRBJ2-1; D may be TRBD1 (6 bases). Germline CDR1 SNHLY, CDR2 FYNNEI. V lost 6 bases and J lost 6, with 18 bases in between. The CDR3 runs 15 residues. The DNA for the CDR3 is TGTGCCAGCAGGTACAGGGTAGGCTTAGTCAATGAGCAGTTCTTC. Its translation: CASRYRVGLVNEQFF.

In regard to this clonotype: It may be a read error: a sequence one base away is much more abundant. J is TRBJ2-3 and V is TRBV28; D is possibly TRBD2 (6 bases). The CDR3 extends over 15 amino acids. Germline lookup yields CDR1 MDHEN and CDR2 SYDVKM. The ends were cut back, 6 bases at V and 5 bases at J, with 18 bases in the middle. This CDR3 is CASSLGGKEGDTQYF. CDR3 sequence (DNA): TGTGCCAGCAGCCTCGGAGGGAAGGAGGGAGATACGCAGTATTTT. The full variable domain, its missing parts supplied by reference TRBV28 and TRBJ2-3, is DVKVTQSSRYLVKRTGEKVFLECVQDMDHENMFWYRQDPGLGLRLIYFSYDVKMKEKGDIPEGYSVSREKKERFSLILESASTNQTSMYLCASSLGGKEGDTQYFGPGTRLTVL.

There are many counts of this clonotype. The rearrangement joins TRBV20-1 to TRBJ2-7; D perhaps matches TRBD2 (5 bases). CDR3 length: 12 amino acids. V was pared by 3 bases and J by 3 bases, with 9 bases between. CDR1 and CDR2 from the germline V gene are DFQATT and SNEGSKA (reference sequence). The CDR3: CSASKRSYEQYF. For the CDR3, the DNA is TGCAGTGCTAGTAAGCGGAGCTACGAGCAGTACTTC.

J is TRBJ1-4 and V is TRBV6-1; D is unclear. Trimming pared 4 bases from V and 3 bases from J, leaving 12 bases between. Germline V gene lookup returns CDR1 MNHNS and CDR2 SASEGT. The CDR3 has 15 amino acids. Here the CDR3 reads CASSATVLSNEKLFF. The DNA of the CDR3 is TGTGCCAGCAGTGCAACAGTTCTTTCTAATGAAAAACTGTTTTTT.

This clonotype was counted many times. This rearrangement joins TRBV18 to TRBJ1-4; D call uncertain. This CDR3 has 15 residues. The V end was cut by 0 bases, the J end by 6 bases, with 11 bases between. CDR1 is KGHSH and CDR2 is LQKENI in the germline V gene. CDR3 nucleotides: TGTGCCAGCTCACCACCCGGGTTCAACGATGAAAAACTGTTTTTT. It encodes CASSPPGFNDEKLFF.

This clonotype was observed many times. The genes are TRBV4-2 and TRBJ2-3, with D possibly being TRBD2 (6 bases). This CDR3 spans 16 amino acids. Trimming pared 3 bases from V and 6 bases from J, leaving 19 bases between. Germline V lookup: CDR1 LGHNA, CDR2 YNFKEQ. CDR3 sequence: CASSHQWRELPDTQYF. The CDR3 region has the DNA TGTGCCAGCAGCCATCAGTGGAGGGAGCTACCGGATACGCAGTATTTT.